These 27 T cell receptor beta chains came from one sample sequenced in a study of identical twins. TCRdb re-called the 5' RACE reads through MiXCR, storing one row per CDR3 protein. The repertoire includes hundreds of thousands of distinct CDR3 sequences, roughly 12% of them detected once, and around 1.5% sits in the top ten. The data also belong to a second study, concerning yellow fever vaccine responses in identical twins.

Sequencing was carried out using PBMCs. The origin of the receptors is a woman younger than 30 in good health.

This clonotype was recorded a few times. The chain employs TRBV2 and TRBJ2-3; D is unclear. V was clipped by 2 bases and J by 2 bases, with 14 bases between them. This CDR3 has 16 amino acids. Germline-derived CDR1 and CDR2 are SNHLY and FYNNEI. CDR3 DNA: TGTGCCAGCAGTGAACGACCGGTCCCGGACACAGATACGCAGTATTTT. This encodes CASSERPVPDTDTQYF.

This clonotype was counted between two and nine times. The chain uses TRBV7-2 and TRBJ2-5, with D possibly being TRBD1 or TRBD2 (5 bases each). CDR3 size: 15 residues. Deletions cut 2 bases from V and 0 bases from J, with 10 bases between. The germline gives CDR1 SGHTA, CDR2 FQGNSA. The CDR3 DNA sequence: TGTGCCAGCAGCTTATGGGGACGGAACCAAGAGACCCAGTACTTC. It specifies CASSLWGRNQETQYF.

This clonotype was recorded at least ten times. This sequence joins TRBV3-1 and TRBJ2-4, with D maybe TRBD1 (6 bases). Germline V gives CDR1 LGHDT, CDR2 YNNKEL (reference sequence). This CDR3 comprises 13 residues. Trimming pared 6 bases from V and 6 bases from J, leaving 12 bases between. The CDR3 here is CASRRDTGNIQYF. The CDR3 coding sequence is TGTGCCAGCAGGAGGGACACGGGAAACATTCAGTACTTC.

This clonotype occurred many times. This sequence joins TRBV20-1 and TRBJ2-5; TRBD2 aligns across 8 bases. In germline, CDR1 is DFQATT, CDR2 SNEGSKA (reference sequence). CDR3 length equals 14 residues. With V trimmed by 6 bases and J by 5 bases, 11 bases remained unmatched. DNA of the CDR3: TGCAGTGCAAATTCGGGGGGGGCGTGGGAGACCCAGTACTTC. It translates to CSANSGGAWETQYF.

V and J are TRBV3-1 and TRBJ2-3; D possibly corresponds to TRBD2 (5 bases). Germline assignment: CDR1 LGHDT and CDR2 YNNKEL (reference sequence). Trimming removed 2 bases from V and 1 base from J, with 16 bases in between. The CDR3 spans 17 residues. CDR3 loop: CASSQQRQRPGTDTQYF. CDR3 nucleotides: TGTGCCAGCAGCCAACAGAGGCAGCGGCCTGGCACAGATACGCAGTATTTT.

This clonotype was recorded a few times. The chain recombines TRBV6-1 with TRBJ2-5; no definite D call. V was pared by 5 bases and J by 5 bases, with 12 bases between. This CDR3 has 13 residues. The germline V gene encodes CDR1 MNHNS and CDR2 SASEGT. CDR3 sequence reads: CASSREVWETQYF. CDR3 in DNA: TGTGCCAGCAGTCGAGAGGTCTGGGAGACCCAGTACTTC.

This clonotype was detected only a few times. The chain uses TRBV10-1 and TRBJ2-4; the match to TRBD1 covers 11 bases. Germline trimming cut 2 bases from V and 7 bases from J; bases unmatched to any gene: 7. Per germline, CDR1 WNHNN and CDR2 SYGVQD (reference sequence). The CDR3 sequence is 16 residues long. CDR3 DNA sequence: TGCGCCAGCAGTGAGACGGGACAGGGGGAATGGAACATTCAGTACTTC. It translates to CASSETGQGEWNIQYF.

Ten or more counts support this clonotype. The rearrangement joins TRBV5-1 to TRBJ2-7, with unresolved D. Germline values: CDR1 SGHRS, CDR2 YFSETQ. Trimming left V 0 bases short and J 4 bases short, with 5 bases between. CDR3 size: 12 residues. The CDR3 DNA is TGCGCCAGCAGCTTGGTGGGTTACGAGCAGTACTTC. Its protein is CASSLVGYEQYF.

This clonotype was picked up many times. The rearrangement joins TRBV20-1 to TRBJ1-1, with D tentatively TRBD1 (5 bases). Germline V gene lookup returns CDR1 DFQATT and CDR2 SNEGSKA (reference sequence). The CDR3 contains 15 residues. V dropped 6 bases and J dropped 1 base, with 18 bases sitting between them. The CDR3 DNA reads TGCAGTGCCACTACCCCCCCGACAGAGAACACTGAAGCTTTCTTT. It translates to CSATTPPTENTEAFF.

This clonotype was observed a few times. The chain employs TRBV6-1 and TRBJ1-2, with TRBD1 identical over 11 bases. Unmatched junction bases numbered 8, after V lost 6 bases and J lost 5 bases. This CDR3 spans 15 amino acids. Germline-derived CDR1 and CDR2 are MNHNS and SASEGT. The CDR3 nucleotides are TGTGCCAGCAGAGGGACAGGGGGAACTATTTATGGCTACACCTTC. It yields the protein CASRGTGGTIYGYTF.

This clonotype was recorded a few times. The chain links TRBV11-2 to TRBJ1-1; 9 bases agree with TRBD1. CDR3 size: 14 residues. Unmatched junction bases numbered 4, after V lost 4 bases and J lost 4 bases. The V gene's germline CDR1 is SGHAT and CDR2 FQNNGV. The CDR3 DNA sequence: TGTGCCAGCAGCTCGGACAGGGGAGGCACTGAAGCTTTCTTT. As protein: CASSSDRGGTEAFF. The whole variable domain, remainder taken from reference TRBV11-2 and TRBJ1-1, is EAGVAQSPRYKIIEKRQSVAFWCNPISGHATLYWYQQILGQGPKLLIQFQNNGVVDDSQLPKDRFSAERLKGVDSTLKIQPAKLEDSAVYLCASSSDRGGTEAFFGQGTRLTVV.

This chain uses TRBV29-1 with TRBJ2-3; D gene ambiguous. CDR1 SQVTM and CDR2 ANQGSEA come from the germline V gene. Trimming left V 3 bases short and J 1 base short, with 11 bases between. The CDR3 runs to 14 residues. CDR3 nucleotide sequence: TGCAGCGTTGATTTAGTAGGCGGCACAGATACGCAGTATTTT. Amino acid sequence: CSVDLVGGTDTQYF.

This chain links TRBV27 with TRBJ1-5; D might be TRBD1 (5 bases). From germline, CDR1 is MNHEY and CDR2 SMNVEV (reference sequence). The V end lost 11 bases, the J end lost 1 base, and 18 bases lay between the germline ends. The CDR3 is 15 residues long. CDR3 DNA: TGTGCCCAGGAGGAGATGGGGCAAAGCAATCAGCCCCAGCATTTT. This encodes CAQEEMGQSNQPQHF.

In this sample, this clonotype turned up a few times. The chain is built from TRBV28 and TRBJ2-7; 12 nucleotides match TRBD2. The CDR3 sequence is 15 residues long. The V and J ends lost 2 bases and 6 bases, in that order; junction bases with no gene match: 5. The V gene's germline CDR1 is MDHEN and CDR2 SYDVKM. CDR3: CASSLATSGSSEQYF. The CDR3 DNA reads TGTGCCAGCAGTTTAGCGACTAGCGGGAGCAGCGAGCAGTACTTC.

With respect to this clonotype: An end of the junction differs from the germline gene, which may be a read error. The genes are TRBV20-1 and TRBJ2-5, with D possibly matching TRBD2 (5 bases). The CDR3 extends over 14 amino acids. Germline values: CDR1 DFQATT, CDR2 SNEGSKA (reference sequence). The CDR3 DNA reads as TGCAGTGCTAGGGTCCCGGGGTTACAAGAGAACCAGTACTTC. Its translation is CSARVPGLQENQYF.

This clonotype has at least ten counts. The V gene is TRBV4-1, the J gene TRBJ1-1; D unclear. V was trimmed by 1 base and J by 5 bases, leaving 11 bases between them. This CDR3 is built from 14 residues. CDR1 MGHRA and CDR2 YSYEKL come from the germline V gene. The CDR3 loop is CASSQGPGDTEAFF. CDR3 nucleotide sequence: TGCGCCAGCAGCCAAGGGCCAGGAGATACTGAAGCTTTCTTT.

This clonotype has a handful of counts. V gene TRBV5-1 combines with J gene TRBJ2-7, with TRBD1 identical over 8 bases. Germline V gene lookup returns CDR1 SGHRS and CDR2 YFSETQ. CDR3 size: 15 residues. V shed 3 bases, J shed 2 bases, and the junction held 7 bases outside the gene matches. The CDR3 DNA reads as TGCGCCAGCAGCTCGTGGACAGGGCCCGCCTACGAGCAGTACTTC. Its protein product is CASSSWTGPAYEQYF.

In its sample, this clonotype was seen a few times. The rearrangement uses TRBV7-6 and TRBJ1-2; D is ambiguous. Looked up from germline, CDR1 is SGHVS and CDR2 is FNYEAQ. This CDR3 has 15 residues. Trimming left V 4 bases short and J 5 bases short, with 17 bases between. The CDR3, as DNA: TGTGCCAGCAGCTCAGCATTGGGTGGCGCATATGGCTACACCTTC. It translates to CASSSALGGAYGYTF.

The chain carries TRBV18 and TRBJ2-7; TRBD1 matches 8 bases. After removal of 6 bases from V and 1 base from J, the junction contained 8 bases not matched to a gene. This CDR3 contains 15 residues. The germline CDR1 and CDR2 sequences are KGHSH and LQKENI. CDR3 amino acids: CASSPGTGGSYEQYV. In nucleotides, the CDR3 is TGTGCCAGCTCCCCCGGGACAGGAGGATCCTACGAGCAGTACGTC.

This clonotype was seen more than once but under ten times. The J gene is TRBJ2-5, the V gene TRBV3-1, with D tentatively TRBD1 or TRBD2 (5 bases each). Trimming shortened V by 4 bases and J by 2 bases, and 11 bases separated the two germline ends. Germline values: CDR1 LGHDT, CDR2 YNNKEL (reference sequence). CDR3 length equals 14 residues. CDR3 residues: CASSRSGAQETQYF. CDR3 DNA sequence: TGTGCCAGCAGCCGCTCCGGGGCTCAAGAGACCCAGTACTTC.

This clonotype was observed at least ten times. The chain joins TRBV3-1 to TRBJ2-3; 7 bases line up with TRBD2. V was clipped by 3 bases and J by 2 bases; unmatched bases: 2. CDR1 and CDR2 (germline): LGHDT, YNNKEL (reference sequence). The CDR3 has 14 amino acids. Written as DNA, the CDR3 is TGTGCCAGCAGCCAGGGGACTATCACAGATACGCAGTATTTT. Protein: CASSQGTITDTQYF.

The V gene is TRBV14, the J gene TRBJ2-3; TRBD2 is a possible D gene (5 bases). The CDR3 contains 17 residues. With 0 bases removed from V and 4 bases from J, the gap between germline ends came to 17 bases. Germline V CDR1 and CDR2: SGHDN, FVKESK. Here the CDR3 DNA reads TGTGCCAGCAGCCAAGATCGGAGGCGAGAGAGGCCAGATACGCAGTATTTT. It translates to CASSQDRRRERPDTQYF.

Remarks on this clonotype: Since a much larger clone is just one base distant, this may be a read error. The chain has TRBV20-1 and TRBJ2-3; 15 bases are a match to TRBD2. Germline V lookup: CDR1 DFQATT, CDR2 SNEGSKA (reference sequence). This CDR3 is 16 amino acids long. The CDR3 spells CSAGLAGGERTDMQYF. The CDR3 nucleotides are TGCAGTGCCGGACTAGCGGGAGGGGAGAGGACAGATATGCAGTATTTT.

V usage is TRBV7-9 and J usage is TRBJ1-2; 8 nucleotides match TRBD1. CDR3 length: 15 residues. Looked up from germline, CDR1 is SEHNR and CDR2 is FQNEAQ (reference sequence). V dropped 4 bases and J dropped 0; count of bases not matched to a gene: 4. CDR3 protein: CASSSRDRPNYGYTF. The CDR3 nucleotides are TGTGCCAGCAGCTCGAGGGACAGGCCTAACTATGGCTACACCTTC.

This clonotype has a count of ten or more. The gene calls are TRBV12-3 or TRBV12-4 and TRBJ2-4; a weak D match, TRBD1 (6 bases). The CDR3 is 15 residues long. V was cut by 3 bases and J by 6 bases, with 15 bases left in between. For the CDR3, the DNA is TGTGCCAGCAGTTTTGGGGGCCCCGCCGGAAACATTCAGTACTTC. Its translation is CASSFGGPAGNIQYF.

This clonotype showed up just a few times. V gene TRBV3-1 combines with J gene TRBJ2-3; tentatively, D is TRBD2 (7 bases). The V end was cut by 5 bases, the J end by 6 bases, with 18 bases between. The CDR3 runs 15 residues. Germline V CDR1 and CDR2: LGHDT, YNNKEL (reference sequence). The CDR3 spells CASSIEGGSGDTQYF. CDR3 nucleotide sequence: TGTGCCAGCAGCATTGAGGGGGGGAGTGGGGATACGCAGTATTTT.

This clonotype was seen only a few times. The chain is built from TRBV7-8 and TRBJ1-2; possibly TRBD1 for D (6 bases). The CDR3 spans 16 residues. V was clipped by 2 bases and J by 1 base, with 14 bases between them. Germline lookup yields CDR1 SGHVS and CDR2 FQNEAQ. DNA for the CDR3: TGTGCCAGCAGCTTATCACGGGACATCCTTAACTATGGCTACACCTTC. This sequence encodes CASSLSRDILNYGYTF.